This TCR beta chain came from a study of STAT3 mutations in large granular lymphocyte leukemia (dated by TCRdb to about 2019). Notes on the research overall: About half of the T-LGLL patients who underwent longitudinal sequencing carried canonical activating STAT3 mutations. One or more immunosuppressive therapy regimens were given to more than half of T-LGLL patients, and hematologic response was seen in 40% to 50% of the treated patients. Patients with T-cell large granular lymphocyte leukemia underwent serial deep sequencing of TCRbeta CDR3 and STAT3 to reconstruct clonal hierarchy and dynamics. From an initial cohort of roughly 220 LGL patients, more than 15 representative T-LGLL cases were picked for longitudinal TCRbeta and STAT3 sequencing. Two patients with natural killer LGL leukemia were also sequenced longitudinally as controls within the study. Each patient was sequenced at an average of approximately 4.2 time points, ranging from 2 to 8 samplings. General findings and caveats noted by the study authors: Variable intervals between samplings and differing treatment regimens complicated linking therapy response to changes in TCR clonal burden. Persisting codominant clonotypes in some patients meant a small but highly pathogenic clone may have been missed. TCR clonotype switching after therapy was seen in about 35% of the 18 patients, with all newly emerging clones being STAT3 wild type. Because no samples were available when a clone first appeared, clonal expansion was inferred from samplings taken at other points. All T-LGLL patients had at least one immunodominant TCRbeta clonotype, and roughly half had multiple immunodominant subclonotypes. Dominant TCR clone burden was found to exceed STAT3 mutant burden in several patients, suggesting that STAT3 mutation arose secondarily within a pre-expanded clone.

DNA was extracted from blood mononuclear cells, and the same DNA was used for both TCR and STAT3 sequencing. An Illumina MiSeq was used to sequence the TCRbeta libraries, yielding an average of about 40,000 productive templates per sample. Multiplex PCR amplification was used to generate TCRbeta CDR3 libraries with the immunoSEQ assay. On the authors' methods: Repertoire diversity was computed as previously defined, with values near 0 indicating extremely monoclonal samples. TCRdb took this table from immuneACCESS and kept in-frame rearrangements with V and J called. Such tables lack part of the clones; where checked against another copy, unresolved V genes explain under half of the gap, and the rest is unexplained. V and J calls and clone size are those listed in that table; D and trimming were worked out from the DNA. The sample table records 2,500 to 3,500 clones; around 68% of these occur just once. Around 16% of the sample is taken by the ten largest.

As regards this clone: The target of this receptor is not known. Base qualities are not recorded, but no much larger clone differs from it by a single base.

Clipping removes 7 bases from V and 7 bases from J, with 11 as the unmatched junction base count. CDR1 and CDR2 (GTSNPN, SVGIG) derive from the germline V gene (reference sequence). Taken from cysteine to phenylalanine, the CDR3 has 13 residues. This entry keeps only the CDR3 DNA: 39 bases, framed from base 1. The specimen sequenced was peripheral blood mononuclear cells. The receptor was isolated from a woman aged 40 to 50 with T-cell large granular lymphocyte leukemia. Some clones in this sample may be carry-over from other donors' samples. The age is the age at diagnosis. This sequence uses TRBV30 and TRBJ2-7, with 9 bases in between that match TRBD1. The DNA sequence is as follows: TGTGCCTATACACGGGACAGGGTAAGAGAGCAGTACTTC. This codes for CAYTRDRVREQYF.